Detailed here is one TCR beta chain. Its recognized antigen is unknown. There are no base qualities to consult, and no much larger clone falls within one base. The CDR3 spans 13 residues, from the cysteine through the phenylalanine. The only DNA kept is the CDR3, 39 bases in frame from the first base. CDR1 and CDR2, looked up from the germline V gene, are MGHDK and SYGVNS. Deletion took 0 bases off V and 8 bases off J, with a span of 7 bases between the germline ends. The sample is drawn from a study of shared clonotypes between healthy human individuals (dated by TCRdb to about 2020). About the full investigation: The cohort comprised two women and a few men aged 18 to 49 years. For each donor, CD4 naive and CD4 memory were each run on three plates, CD8 naive on two plates, and CD8 memory on one plate. Libraries were prepared and TCR repertoires were sequenced by different laboratories using diverse techniques, in order to increase sequencing depth and limit assay-specific biases. Between about 0.8 and 9 billion PBMCs per donor were obtained by leukapheresis. The study deeply sequenced blood TCR repertoires of about 5 healthy adults to estimate repertoire size and the extent of clonotype sharing between individuals.

The donors were healthy, HIV-negative adults with no recently reported acute infections or vaccinations. Every donor was a Caucasian adult residing in Nashville, Tennessee, USA. Magnetic negative selection was used to enrich CD4+ T cells, after which naive cells were positively selected on CD45RA and the negative fraction became the memory subset. After blood collection by leukapheresis, PBMCs were isolated using Ficoll-Histopaque density gradient centrifugation and then cryopreserved in the vapor phase of liquid nitrogen. Analytical flow cytometry was used to check the purity and quantity of each magnetically sorted T cell population. Each sorted fraction had its genomic DNA isolated and then quantified by UV absorbance on a Nanodrop 2000c. Overall study outcomes, separate from this receptor: The small number of donors limited the genetic and exposure-history diversity represented. Naive subsets generally had larger estimated clonotype richness than memory subsets did. Clonotypes shared by all four sorted-subset donors showed higher generation probabilities than non-shared clonotypes. Sampling was restricted to blood, and TCR repertoires in tissues likely differ from the TCR repertoires found in blood. Sharing across a few donors was observed for roughly 5% of naive CD4, around 3.5% of naive CD8, 2% to 2.5% of memory CD4, and about 0.4% of memory CD8 clonotypes. Based on pairwise subsampling, the degree of clonotype sharing among donors was expected to be affected by sequencing depth. Incomplete sequencing was indicated by rarefaction of sorted-subset datasets, despite the large sequencing depth.

Using the deep immunoSEQ assay, multiplex PCR amplified TCR CDR3 regions from genomic DNA. Genomic DNA extracted from each cell subset was distributed evenly over all wells of several immunoSEQ 96-well plates, and each plate served as one replicate. For sorted subsets, approximately 190 ng genomic DNA, equal to 30,000 or so T cell genomes, was loaded into each replicate PCR. The purified libraries were quantified using a Qubit 3.0 fluorometer, sized with a Bioanalyzer 2100, and then quantified again using the KAPA Library Quantification kit. Every immunoSEQ 96-well plate was sequenced on a dedicated single-read 150-cycle Illumina NextSeq 550 flow cell. Processing in the source paper ran as follows. Because the immunoSEQ output included only junctional sequences and no quality scores, the filtering could not be the same as the filtering used for full-length reads. To assign V/J genes and CDR3, sequences were annotated using PyIR, a Python wrapper for IgBLAST v1.9, with IMGT germline references. Reads were removed for weak V/J assignments (E-value above 1e-6), missing CDR3, stop codons, out-of-frame junctions, or ambiguous translated residues. A V3J clonotype was defined by an identical inferred V gene, J gene, and CDR3 amino acid sequence. To compute the percentage overlap between repertoires, the number of shared unique clonotypes was divided by the size of the smaller repertoire. Three approaches were used to assess repertoire richness: RTK rarefaction, the Chao1 estimator, and Recon v2.1 estimates of unobserved clonotypes. Generation probabilities for all TCRbeta clonotypes obtained by the gDNA method from a handful of donors were computed using OLGA. TCRdb provides this immuneACCESS table in a form limited to in-frame rearrangements. Some clones are lacking; in checked studies, under half of them reflect an unresolved V gene, and why the rest are absent is not known. That table supplies the V and J calls and clone size; D and trimming were determined from the DNA. This sample is represented by nearly 1 million clones; more than 75% of them were singletons. Approximately 1.5% of the sample is taken by the ten largest.

The sample consisted of memory CD4+ T cells sorted from blood. The sample's cell subset or site label, decoded: CD45RA-negative fraction. This receptor was taken from a man between 18 and 29 years old in good health. The chain is assembled from TRBV25-1 and TRBJ1-4, with an unclear D gene assignment. The DNA is as follows: TGTGCCAGCAGTGAATATCAGGCCGAAAAACTGTTTTTT. Its translation reads: CASSEYQAEKLFF.